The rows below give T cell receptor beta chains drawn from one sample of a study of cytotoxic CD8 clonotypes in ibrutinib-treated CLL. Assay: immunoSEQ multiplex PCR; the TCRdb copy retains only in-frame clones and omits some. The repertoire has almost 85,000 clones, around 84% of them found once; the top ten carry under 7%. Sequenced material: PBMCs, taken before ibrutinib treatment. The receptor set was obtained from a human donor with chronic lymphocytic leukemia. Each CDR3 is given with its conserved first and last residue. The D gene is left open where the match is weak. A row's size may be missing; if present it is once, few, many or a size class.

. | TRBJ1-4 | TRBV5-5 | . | CASSLNWQGSNEKLFF | TGTGCCAGCAGCTTAAATTGGCAGGGATCGAATGAAAAACTGTTTTTT
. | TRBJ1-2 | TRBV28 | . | CASSLVKGRYGYTF | TGTGCCAGCAGTTTAGTCAAGGGTCGATATGGCTACACCTTC
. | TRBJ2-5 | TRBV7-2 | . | CASSFTFTGYQETQYF | TGTGCCAGCAGCTTCACCTTTACAGGGTACCAAGAGACCCAGTACTTC
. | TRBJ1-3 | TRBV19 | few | CASSIQGIRNTIYF | TGTGCCAGTAGTATACAGGGCATAAGGAACACCATATATTTT
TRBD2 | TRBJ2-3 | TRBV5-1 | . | CASSLVASGTDTQYF | TGCGCCAGCAGCTTGGTTGCTAGCGGGACCGATACGCAGTATTTT
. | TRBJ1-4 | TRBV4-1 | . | CASSQDHNEKLFF | TGCGCCAGCAGCCAAGATCATAATGAAAAACTGTTTTTT
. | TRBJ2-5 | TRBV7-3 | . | CASSLYGGQETQYF | TGTGCCAGCAGCTTATACGGCGGTCAAGAGACCCAGTACTTC
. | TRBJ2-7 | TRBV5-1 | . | CASSLAWGPSYEQYF | TGCGCCAGCAGCTTGGCTTGGGGGCCGTCCTACGAGCAGTACTTC
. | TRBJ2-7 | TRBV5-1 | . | CASSADTFSYEQYF | TGCGCCAGCAGCGCGGACACCTTCTCCTACGAGCAGTACTTC
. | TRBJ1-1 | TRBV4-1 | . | CASSRTSSNTEAFF | TGCGCCAGCAGCCGGACATCTTCTAACACTGAAGCTTTCTTT
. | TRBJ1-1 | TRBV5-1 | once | CASSLGPGTEAFF | TGCGCCAGCAGCCTGGGCCCTGGCACTGAAGCTTTCTTT
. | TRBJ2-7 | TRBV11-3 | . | CASSSRTEGYEQYF | TGTGCCAGCAGCTCGCGGACAGAGGGCTACGAGCAGTACTTC
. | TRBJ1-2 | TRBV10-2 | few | CASSGQRVDYTF | TGCGCCAGCAGTGGCCAGAGGGTAGACTACACCTTC
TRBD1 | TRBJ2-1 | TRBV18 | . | CASSPRGQGAWNEQFF | TGTGCCAGCTCACCACGGGGACAGGGGGCATGGAATGAGCAGTTCTTC
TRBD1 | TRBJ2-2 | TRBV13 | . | CASSYWTGNTGELFF | TGTGCCAGCAGCTATTGGACAGGGAACACCGGGGAGCTGTTTTTT
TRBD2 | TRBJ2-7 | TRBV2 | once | CASSVASGSGYEQYF | TGTGCCAGCAGTGTTGCTAGCGGGAGTGGTTACGAGCAGTACTTC
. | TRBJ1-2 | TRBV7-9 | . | CASSYETGGNYGYTF | TGTGCCAGCAGCTATGAGACAGGAGGGAACTATGGCTACACCTTC
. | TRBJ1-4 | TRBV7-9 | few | CAGAPGYNEKLFF | TGTGCCGGCGCGCCAGGCTATAATGAAAAACTGTTTTTT
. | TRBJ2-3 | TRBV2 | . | CASSEGRGPDTQYF | TGTGCCAGCAGTGAAGGTCGCGGACCAGATACGCAGTATTTT
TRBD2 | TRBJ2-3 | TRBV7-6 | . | CASGLAGDLSDTQYF | TGTGCCAGCGGATTAGCGGGAGATTTGTCAGATACGCAGTATTTT
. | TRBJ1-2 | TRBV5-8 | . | CASSLGVSGPGKGYGYTF | TGTGCCAGCAGCTTGGGAGTGAGCGGGCCAGGGAAGGGGTATGGCTACACCTTC
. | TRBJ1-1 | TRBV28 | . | CASSWASTGGTEAFF | TGTGCCAGCAGTTGGGCCTCAACGGGAGGCACTGAAGCTTTCTTT
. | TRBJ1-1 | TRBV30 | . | CAWSVRGGTKAFF | TGTGCCTGGAGTGTACGTGGCGGGACGAAAGCTTTCTTT
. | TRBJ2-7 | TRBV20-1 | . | CSARIGEQYF | TGCAGTGCTAGAATTGGCGAGCAGTACTTC
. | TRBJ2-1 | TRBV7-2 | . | CASSLGANNEQFF | TGTGCCAGCAGCTTAGGGGCAAACAATGAGCAGTTCTTC
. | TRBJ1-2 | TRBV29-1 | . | CSVGNSLNYGYTF | TGCAGCGTTGGCAACAGCTTGAACTATGGCTACACCTTC
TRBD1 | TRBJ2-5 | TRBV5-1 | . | CASSWGQGGQETQYF | TGCGCCAGCAGCTGGGGACAGGGGGGCCAAGAGACCCAGTACTTC
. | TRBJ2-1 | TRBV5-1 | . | CASSSVDLRDEQFF | TGCGCCAGCAGCTCCGTGGACCTCAGGGATGAGCAGTTCTTC
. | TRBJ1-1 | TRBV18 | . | CASSPVQGFDTEAFF | TGTGCCAGCTCACCAGTGCAGGGCTTTGACACTGAAGCTTTCTTT
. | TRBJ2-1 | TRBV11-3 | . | CASSLEASTYNEQFF | TGTGCCAGCAGCTTAGAGGCCAGTACCTACAATGAGCAGTTCTTC
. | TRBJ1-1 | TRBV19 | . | CASSIEGKTEAFF | TGTGCCAGTAGTATCGAGGGTAAGACTGAAGCTTTCTTT
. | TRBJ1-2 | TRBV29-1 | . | CSVEDASYRDFYGYTF | TGCAGCGTTGAAGATGCATCCTACCGGGACTTCTATGGCTACACCTTC
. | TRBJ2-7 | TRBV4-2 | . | CASSQVVLGTYEQYF | TGTGCCAGCAGCCAAGTCGTTCTGGGTACCTACGAGCAGTACTTC
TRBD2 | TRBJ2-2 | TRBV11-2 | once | CASSLFSRRTSGMNGELFF | TGTGCCAGCAGCTTATTTTCGAGGCGGACTAGCGGGATGAACGGGGAGCTGTTTTTT
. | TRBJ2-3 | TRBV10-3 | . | CAISGGLGTRSDTQYF | TGTGCCATCAGTGGTGGCCTAGGGACCAGGTCAGATACGCAGTATTTT
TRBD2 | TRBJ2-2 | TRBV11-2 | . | CASSLRLADYTGELFF | TGTGCCAGCAGCTTAAGACTAGCGGACTACACCGGGGAGCTGTTTTTT
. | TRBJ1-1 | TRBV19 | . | CASSADKAKNTEAFF | TGTGCCAGTAGCGCCGACAAGGCTAAGAACACTGAAGCTTTCTTT
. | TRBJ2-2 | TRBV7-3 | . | CASSLRPWDTGELFF | TGTGCCAGCAGCTTACGGCCATGGGACACCGGGGAGCTGTTTTTT
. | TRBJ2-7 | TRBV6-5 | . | CASSLTAGSSYEQYF | TGTGCCAGCAGTCTCACGGCTGGGAGCTCCTACGAGCAGTACTTC
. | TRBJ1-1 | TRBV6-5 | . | CASSYSSVVRTEAFF | TGTGCCAGCAGTTACTCGAGTGTGGTTAGGACTGAAGCTTTCTTT
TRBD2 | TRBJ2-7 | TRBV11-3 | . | CASSSGSGIYEQYF | TGTGCCAGCAGCTCCGGAAGCGGGATCTACGAGCAGTACTTC
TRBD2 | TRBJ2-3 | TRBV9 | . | CASSVEGLAGESLPDTQYF | TGTGCCAGCAGCGTAGAGGGGCTAGCGGGAGAGTCCCTCCCAGATACGCAGTATTTT
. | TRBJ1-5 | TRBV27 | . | CASSLFGRNQPQHF | TGTGCCAGCAGTTTATTCGGCAGAAATCAGCCCCAGCATTTT
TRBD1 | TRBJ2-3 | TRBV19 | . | CASSSGQGALVPQYF | TGTGCCAGTAGTTCCGGACAGGGCGCCTTAGTCCCGCAGTATTTT
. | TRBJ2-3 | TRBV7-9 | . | CASGDFTDTQYF | TGTGCCAGCGGGGACTTCACAGATACGCAGTATTTT